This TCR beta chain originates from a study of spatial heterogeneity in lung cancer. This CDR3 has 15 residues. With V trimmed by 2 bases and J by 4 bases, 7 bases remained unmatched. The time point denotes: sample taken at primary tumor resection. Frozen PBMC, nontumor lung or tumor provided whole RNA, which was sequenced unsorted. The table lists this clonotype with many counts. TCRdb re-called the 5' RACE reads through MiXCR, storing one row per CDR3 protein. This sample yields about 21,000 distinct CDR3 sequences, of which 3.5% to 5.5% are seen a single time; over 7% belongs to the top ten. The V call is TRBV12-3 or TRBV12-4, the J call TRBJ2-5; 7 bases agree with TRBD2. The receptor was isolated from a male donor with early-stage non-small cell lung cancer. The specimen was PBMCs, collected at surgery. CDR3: CASSLREGLGETQYF. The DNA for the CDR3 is TGTGCCAGCAGTTTAAGGGAGGGACTCGGAGAGACCCAGTACTTC.